This T cell receptor (beta chain) was profiled in a study of blood T cell repertoires in COVID-19. Germline CDR1 reads MDHEN; CDR2 reads SYDVKM. This CDR3 comprises 15 residues. The V and J ends lost 3 bases and 4 bases, in that order; junction bases with no gene match: 5. TCRdb keeps only in-frame clones here, not all; method: immunoSEQ multiplex PCR. This sample carries about 92,000 clones, over 70% of them seen once, and the ten largest clones take approximately 8.2%. V usage is TRBV28 and J usage is TRBJ2-2; 7 positions match TRBD1. The sequenced sample was peripheral blood. This clonotype was sampled from a man aged 50 to 60 who had recovered from COVID-19. This CDR3 reads CASSLRGLGTGELFF. The DNA of the CDR3 is TGTGCCAGCAGTTTGAGGGGGCTGGGCACCGGGGAGCTGTTTTTT. Combining the CDR3 with reference TRBV28 and TRBJ2-2 gives the whole variable domain DVKVTQSSRYLVKRTGEKVFLECVQDMDHENMFWYRQDPGLGLRLIYFSYDVKMKEKGDIPEGYSVSREKKERFSLILESASTNQTSMYLCASSLRGLGTGELFFGEGSRLTVL.